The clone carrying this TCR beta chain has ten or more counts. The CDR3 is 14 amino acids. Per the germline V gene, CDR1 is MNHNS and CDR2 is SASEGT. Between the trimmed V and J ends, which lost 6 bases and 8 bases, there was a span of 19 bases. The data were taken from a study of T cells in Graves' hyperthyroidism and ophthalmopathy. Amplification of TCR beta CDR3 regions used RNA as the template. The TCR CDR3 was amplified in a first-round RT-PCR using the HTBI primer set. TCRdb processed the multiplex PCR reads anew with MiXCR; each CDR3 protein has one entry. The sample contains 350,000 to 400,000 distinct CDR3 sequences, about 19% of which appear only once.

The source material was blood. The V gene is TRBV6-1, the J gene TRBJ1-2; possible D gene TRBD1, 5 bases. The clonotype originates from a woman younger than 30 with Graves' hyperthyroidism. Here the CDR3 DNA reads TGTGCCAGCAGGGGATTACCGGGACTCAACGGCTACACCTTC. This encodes CASRGLPGLNGYTF.